This T cell receptor beta chain is drawn from a study of T cell repertoires in cytomegalovirus infection. General study findings and limits: Predominance within the ex vivo response was attributable to HLA-C-restricted CMV-specific TCR beta clonotypes.

One entry per CDR3 protein results from TCRdb running MiXCR on the reads. The sample yields 550,000 to 850,000 distinct CDR3 sequences, around 31% seen once. In the case of this clonotype: Its antigen is not known.

Germline V lookup: CDR1 SGHVS, CDR2 FQNEAQ. The CDR3 runs to 15 residues. V dropped 3 bases and J dropped 5 bases, with 14 bases sitting between them. The rearrangement links TRBV7-8 to TRBJ2-1; TRBD2 might be the D (5 bases). The clonotype comes from a human donor in good health (CMV status not recorded). Some clones in this sample may be carry-over from other donors' samples. Sequencing used cultured PBMCs, obtained from culture after CMV antigen stimulation. The CDR3 region is CASSFLLVSNNEQFF. The CDR3 DNA reads TGTGCCAGCAGCTTTTTACTAGTATCGAACAATGAGCAGTTCTTC. The full variable domain, rest sourced from reference TRBV7-8 and TRBJ2-1, is GAGVSQSPRYKVAKRGQDVALRCDPISGHVSLFWYQQALGQGPEFLTYFQNEAQLDKSGLPSDRFFAERPEGSVSTLKIQRTQQEDSAVYLCASSFLLVSNNEQFFGPGTRLTVL.